These T cell receptor beta chains were read from a single sample in a study of molecular identifiers for immune sequencing clone quantification. MiXCR, applied by TCRdb to the PCR reads, yields one record per CDR3 protein. The table records over 35,000 distinct CDR3 sequences, less than 20% of them present only once. Sequenced: naive CD8+ T cells from blood, with Jurkat cell RNA spiked in. These receptors were obtained from a human donor in good health. Some libraries in this study had Jurkat cell RNA spiked in. CDR3s include the opening cysteine and the closing phenylalanine or tryptophan. D genes are given only for firm matches. Not every row has a clone size; where given, it reads once, few, many or a size class.

J gene: TRBJ2-6; V gene: TRBV9; clone size: many; D gene: -; CDR3 protein: CASSVVGGGYGANVLTF; CDR3 DNA: TGTGCCAGCAGCGTTGTGGGAGGGGGCTATGGGGCCAACGTCCTGACTTTC
J gene: TRBJ1-5; V gene: TRBV28; clone size: many; D gene: -; CDR3 protein: CASSPQGGQPQHF; CDR3 DNA: TGTGCCAGCAGTCCCCAGGGAGGTCAGCCCCAGCATTTT
J gene: TRBJ2-2; V gene: TRBV7-9; clone size: many; D gene: -; CDR3 protein: CASRSITGHRGNTGELFF; CDR3 DNA: TGTGCCAGCCGGTCTATAACGGGACACCGGGGAAACACCGGGGAGCTGTTTTTT
J gene: TRBJ1-1; V gene: TRBV4-1; clone size: many; D gene: TRBD1; CDR3 protein: CASSPGQGHAFF; CDR3 DNA: TGCGCCAGCAGCCCCGGACAGGGGCACGCTTTCTTT
J gene: TRBJ2-5; V gene: TRBV11-2; clone size: -; D gene: -; CDR3 protein: CASSLEGPETQYF; CDR3 DNA: TGTGCCAGCAGCTTAGAGGGCCCAGAGACCCAGTACTTC
J gene: TRBJ2-1; V gene: TRBV6-2/TRBV6-3; clone size: many; D gene: TRBD2; CDR3 protein: CASSPGTSEEFF; CDR3 DNA: TGTGCCAGCAGCCCCGGGACTAGCGAGGAGTTCTTC
J gene: TRBJ1-1; V gene: TRBV13; clone size: many; D gene: -; CDR3 protein: CASSLGENTEAFF; CDR3 DNA: TGTGCCAGCAGCTTAGGGGAGAACACTGAAGCTTTCTTT
J gene: TRBJ2-1; V gene: TRBV9; clone size: -; D gene: -; CDR3 protein: CASNVARTALSYNEQSF; CDR3 DNA: TGTGCCAGCAACGTAGCCCGGACAGCCCTCTCCTACAATGAGCAGTCCTTC
J gene: TRBJ1-1; V gene: TRBV20-1; clone size: many; D gene: -; CDR3 protein: CSARGGTNTEAFF; CDR3 DNA: TGCAGTGCTAGGGGCGGGACGAACACTGAAGCTTTCTTT
J gene: TRBJ2-5; V gene: TRBV20-1; clone size: many; D gene: -; CDR3 protein: CSARVRERGGGETQYF; CDR3 DNA: TGCAGTGCTAGAGTGCGGGAGAGGGGGGGAGGAGAGACCCAGTACTTC
J gene: TRBJ1-1; V gene: TRBV27; clone size: -; D gene: -; CDR3 protein: CASSPLTGWWTEAFF; CDR3 DNA: TGTGCCAGCAGTCCTTTGACAGGCTGGTGGACTGAAGCTTTCTTT
J gene: TRBJ1-4; V gene: TRBV6-2/TRBV6-3; clone size: -; D gene: -; CDR3 protein: CASHGTYHEKLFF; CDR3 DNA: TGTGCCAGCCACGGGACCTACCATGAAAAACTGTTTTTT
J gene: TRBJ2-3; V gene: TRBV7-9; clone size: many; D gene: -; CDR3 protein: CASSLAATSGDTQYF; CDR3 DNA: TGTGCCAGCAGCTTAGCAGCAACTAGTGGTGATACGCAGTATTTT
J gene: TRBJ2-2; V gene: TRBV24-1; clone size: many; D gene: -; CDR3 protein: CATSDWMNTGELFF; CDR3 DNA: TGTGCCACCAGTGACTGGATGAACACCGGGGAGCTGTTTTTT
J gene: TRBJ2-7; V gene: TRBV15; clone size: many; D gene: -; CDR3 protein: CATSGPGGGLYEQYF; CDR3 DNA: TGTGCCACCAGCGGTCCTGGGGGGGGCCTCTACGAGCAGTACTTC
J gene: TRBJ2-3; V gene: TRBV27; clone size: many; D gene: -; CDR3 protein: CASSLLWTASTDTQYF; CDR3 DNA: TGTGCCAGCAGTTTACTTTGGACAGCTAGCACAGATACGCAGTATTTT
J gene: TRBJ2-1; V gene: TRBV24-1; clone size: many; D gene: TRBD2; CDR3 protein: CATSVGTSGRGRLNEQFF; CDR3 DNA: TGTGCCACCAGTGTAGGGACTAGCGGGAGGGGTAGGCTCAATGAGCAGTTCTTC
J gene: TRBJ1-5; V gene: TRBV10-3; clone size: many; D gene: -; CDR3 protein: CAISELGNQPQHF; CDR3 DNA: TGTGCCATCAGTGAGTTGGGGAATCAGCCCCAGCATTTT
J gene: TRBJ2-7; V gene: TRBV4-1; clone size: many; D gene: -; CDR3 protein: CASSQPTGYEQYF; CDR3 DNA: TGCGCCAGCAGCCAACCGACAGGTTACGAGCAGTACTTC
J gene: TRBJ2-7; V gene: TRBV27; clone size: many; D gene: -; CDR3 protein: CASRIRTASYEQYF; CDR3 DNA: TGTGCCAGCAGGATCCGGACAGCTTCCTACGAGCAGTACTTC
J gene: TRBJ1-1; V gene: TRBV4-3; clone size: many; D gene: -; CDR3 protein: CASSQVWHPNTEAFF; CDR3 DNA: TGCGCCAGCAGCCAAGTCTGGCATCCCAACACTGAAGCTTTCTTT
J gene: TRBJ2-3; V gene: TRBV7-9; clone size: many; D gene: -; CDR3 protein: CASSLGPITDTQYF; CDR3 DNA: TGTGCCAGCAGCTTAGGCCCCATCACAGATACGCAGTATTTT
J gene: TRBJ1-6; V gene: TRBV4-1; clone size: medium-sized; D gene: -; CDR3 protein: CASSHPEGDYSPLHF; CDR3 DNA: TGCGCCAGCAGCCACCCCGAGGGGGATTACTCACCCCTCCACTTT
J gene: TRBJ1-5; V gene: TRBV6-2/TRBV6-3; clone size: many; D gene: -; CDR3 protein: CASCDRSNQPQHF; CDR3 DNA: TGTGCCAGCTGTGACAGGTCTAATCAGCCCCAGCATTTT
J gene: TRBJ2-1; V gene: TRBV15; clone size: many; D gene: -; CDR3 protein: CATTQMTGTPNEQFF; CDR3 DNA: TGTGCCACCACCCAAATGACAGGCACCCCCAATGAGCAGTTCTTC
J gene: TRBJ2-4; V gene: TRBV7-2; clone size: many; D gene: -; CDR3 protein: CASSASASLAKNIQYF; CDR3 DNA: TGTGCCAGCAGCGCGTCCGCGTCGTTAGCCAAAAACATTCAGTACTTC
J gene: TRBJ2-7; V gene: TRBV29-1; clone size: many; D gene: TRBD2; CDR3 protein: CSVESGAGRHEQYF; CDR3 DNA: TGCAGCGTTGAATCCGGAGCGGGAAGACACGAGCAGTACTTC
J gene: TRBJ2-1; V gene: TRBV12-5; clone size: -; D gene: -; CDR3 protein: CASGMGQLEQFF; CDR3 DNA: TGTGCTAGTGGAATGGGACAACTTGAGCAGTTCTTC
J gene: TRBJ2-7; V gene: TRBV29-1; clone size: few; D gene: -; CDR3 protein: CSVENINEQYF; CDR3 DNA: TGCAGCGTTGAAAACATCAACGAGCAGTACTTC
J gene: TRBJ2-7; V gene: TRBV7-9; clone size: -; D gene: -; CDR3 protein: CASKPGQSSYEQYF; CDR3 DNA: TGTGCCAGCAAACCCGGACAGTCGTCCTACGAGCAGTACTTC
J gene: TRBJ2-2; V gene: TRBV9; clone size: many; D gene: TRBD2; CDR3 protein: CASSVGASGSVGELFF; CDR3 DNA: TGTGCCAGCAGCGTAGGGGCTAGCGGGAGTGTCGGGGAGCTGTTTTTT
J gene: TRBJ2-7; V gene: TRBV12-3/TRBV12-4; clone size: many; D gene: TRBD1; CDR3 protein: CASSRTGTASYEQYF; CDR3 DNA: TGTGCCAGCAGCCGGACAGGGACGGCCTCCTACGAGCAGTACTTC
J gene: TRBJ1-3; V gene: TRBV28; clone size: few; D gene: -; CDR3 protein: CASSHGRTSGNTIYF; CDR3 DNA: TGTGCCAGCAGTCATGGACGCACCTCCGGAAACACCATATATTTT
J gene: TRBJ2-2; V gene: TRBV12-3/TRBV12-4; clone size: many; D gene: -; CDR3 protein: CASSLKGRELFF; CDR3 DNA: TGTGCCAGCAGTTTGAAAGGTCGGGAGCTGTTTTTT
J gene: TRBJ2-2; V gene: TRBV29-1; clone size: many; D gene: -; CDR3 protein: CSVPVAGELFF; CDR3 DNA: TGCAGCGTTCCGGTAGCGGGGGAGCTGTTTTTT
J gene: TRBJ2-3; V gene: TRBV5-1; clone size: many; D gene: TRBD2; CDR3 protein: CASSPLGGSTDTQYF; CDR3 DNA: TGCGCCAGCAGCCCCTTGGGGGGGTCCACAGATACGCAGTATTTT
J gene: TRBJ1-1; V gene: TRBV7-6; clone size: few; D gene: TRBD1; CDR3 protein: CASSLGQGAVNTEAFF; CDR3 DNA: TGTGCCAGCAGCTTAGGACAGGGGGCGGTGAACACTGAAGCTTTCTTT
J gene: TRBJ2-7; V gene: TRBV28; clone size: many; D gene: -; CDR3 protein: CASSFPTYEQYF; CDR3 DNA: TGTGCCAGCAGTTTCCCCACCTACGAGCAGTACTTC
J gene: TRBJ2-5; V gene: TRBV12-3/TRBV12-4; clone size: few; D gene: -; CDR3 protein: CASIFGDEETQYF; CDR3 DNA: TGTGCCAGCATTTTCGGGGATGAAGAGACCCAGTACTTC
J gene: TRBJ2-2; V gene: TRBV7-3; clone size: -; D gene: -; CDR3 protein: CASSLTERANTGELFF; CDR3 DNA: TGTGCCAGCAGCTTAACAGAGCGTGCGAACACCGGGGAGCTGTTTTTT
J gene: TRBJ2-1; V gene: TRBV29-1; clone size: -; D gene: TRBD2; CDR3 protein: CSVLRTSGNNEQFF; CDR3 DNA: TGCAGCGTTCTAAGGACTAGCGGGAACAATGAGCAGTTCTTC
J gene: TRBJ2-1; V gene: TRBV14; clone size: many; D gene: TRBD1; CDR3 protein: CASSQTGTGLNEQFF; CDR3 DNA: TGTGCCAGCAGCCAAACCGGGACAGGGTTGAATGAGCAGTTCTTC